These 30 T cell receptor beta chains were all obtained from the same sample, sequenced in a study of control samples from healthy donors and cancer patients. Profiled with immunoSEQ multiplex PCR; TCRdb holds only in-frame clones, not every one. The sample has fewer than 80,000 clones, around 87% seen once. Sample: PBMCs. The receptors originated from a man in his sixties with colorectal cancer.

In this sample, this clone turned up once. The chain recombines TRBV7-8 with TRBJ2-1; TRBD1 is a possible D gene (6 bases). The CDR3 is 15 residues long. V lost 5 bases and J lost 6, with 17 bases in between. The germline V gene encodes CDR1 SGHVS and CDR2 FQNEAQ. CDR3 nucleotides: TGTGCCAGCAGCCTCCTCAGGGGTCGGGGCAATGAGCAGTTCTTC. Its protein is CASSLLRGRGNEQFF.

The rearrangement links TRBV28 to TRBJ2-4; D is perhaps TRBD2 (5 bases). CDR3 length equals 18 residues. Germline V gives CDR1 MDHEN, CDR2 SYDVKM. V was shortened by 6 bases and J by 1 base, with 22 bases between the two germline ends. CDR3 nucleotides: TGTGCCAGCAGCAAAGGGATGAGGATTTCGGGGGCCAAAAACATTCAGTACTTC. Encoded protein: CASSKGMRISGAKNIQYF.

The V gene is TRBV6-5, the J gene TRBJ1-2; 9 bases line up with TRBD1. The CDR3 consists of 14 residues. Looked up from germline, CDR1 is MNHEY and CDR2 is SVGAGI. V lost 6 bases, J lost 5 bases, and 7 bases stayed unmatched. As DNA, the CDR3 is TGTGCCAGCAGAACCGGGACAGGGAATTATGGCTACACCTTC. The encoded protein is CASRTGTGNYGYTF.

The rearrangement joins TRBV3-1 (or the pseudogene TRBV3-2) to TRBJ1-2, with D possibly matching TRBD1 (5 bases). Trimming stripped 4 bases from V and 2 bases from J, with 8 bases between. The length of the CDR3 is 13 residues. Germline CDR1 reads LGHDT; CDR2 reads YNNKEL (reference sequence). CDR3 loop: CASSLAGNYGYTF. As DNA, the CDR3 is TGTGCCAGCAGCCTTGCAGGGAACTATGGCTACACCTTC.

J is TRBJ2-7 and V is TRBV30; D perhaps matches TRBD2 (6 bases). Germline V gives CDR1 GTSNPN, CDR2 SVGIG (reference sequence). V lost 4 bases to trimming and J lost 0 bases, with 10 bases between them. The CDR3 runs to 13 residues. Written as DNA, the CDR3 is TGTGCCTGGACAGGAGGGTCCTCCTACGAGCAGTACTTC. As protein: CAWTGGSSYEQYF.

In DNA form, the CDR3 reads TGTGCCTGGAGTGTGGGGGATTACACTGAAGCTTTCTTT. It codes for CAWSVGDYTEAFF. V usage is TRBV30 and J usage is TRBJ1-1, with D possibly being TRBD1 (5 bases). V lost 0 bases and J 3 bases, leaving 8 bases between the germline ends. Germline loops: CDR1 GTSNPN, CDR2 SVGIG (reference sequence). The CDR3 length is 13 residues.

This chain joins TRBV5-1 and TRBJ2-7; D may match TRBD1 or TRBD2 (6 bases each). The V gene's germline CDR1 is SGHRS and CDR2 YFSETQ. CDR3 length: 14 amino acids. V was trimmed by 2 bases and J by 0 bases, leaving 9 bases between them. In nucleotides, the CDR3 is TGCGCCAGCAGCTTCGGGGGCAGCTCCTACGAGCAGTACTTC. Translation gives CASSFGGSSYEQYF.

The chain has TRBV6-2 or TRBV6-3 and TRBJ2-5; D not resolved. V was pared by 6 bases and J by 7 bases, with 12 bases between. The CDR3 is made up of 12 amino acids. The germline gives CDR1 MNHEY, CDR2 SVGEGT. DNA of the CDR3: TGTGCCAGCAGCCGTCCCGCGCCGACCCAGTACTTC. It codes for CASSRPAPTQYF.

The genes are TRBV5-4 and TRBJ1-6, with 9 bases lining up with TRBD1. V was clipped by 1 base and J by 7 bases; unmatched bases: 6. Germline lookup yields CDR1 SGHNT and CDR2 YYREEE (reference sequence). This CDR3 is built from 16 residues. This CDR3 reads CASSLITGTGNSPLHF. For the CDR3, the DNA is TGTGCCAGCAGCTTGATCACCGGGACAGGGAATTCACCCCTCCACTTT.

The sample holds one count of this clone. V and J are TRBV5-1 and TRBJ2-7, with D possibly called TRBD1 or TRBD2 (5 bases each). The V end was cut by 0 bases, the J end by 6 bases, with 7 bases between. Germline values: CDR1 SGHRS, CDR2 YFSETQ. The CDR3 contains 12 residues. The CDR3 loop is CASSLGGPEQYF. CDR3 in DNA: TGCGCCAGCAGCTTGGGGGGACCCGAGCAGTACTTC.

The chain combines TRBV19 with TRBJ1-6; D gene unclear. CDR1 and CDR2 from the germline V gene are LNHDA and SQIVND (reference sequence). The V and J ends lost 4 bases and 5 bases respectively, with 9 bases between them. This CDR3 spans 14 amino acids. The CDR3 bases are TGTGCCAGTAGTAAGGTATCCGATAATTCACCCCTCCACTTT. This sequence encodes CASSKVSDNSPLHF. Together with reference TRBV19 and TRBJ1-6, the CDR3 gives the full variable domain: DGGITQSPKYLFRKEGQNVTLSCEQNLNHDAMYWYRQDPGQGLRLIYYSQIVNDFQKGDIAEGYSVSREKKESFPLTVTSAQKNPTAFYLCASSKVSDNSPLHFGNGTRLTVT.

The J gene is TRBJ2-5, the V gene TRBV5-1; TRBD2 is a possible D gene (5 bases). V was clipped by 0 bases and J by 2 bases, with 11 bases between them. The length of the CDR3 is 15 residues. In germline, CDR1 is SGHRS, CDR2 YFSETQ. CDR3 region: CASSLAVGVQETQYF. For the CDR3, the DNA is TGCGCCAGCAGCTTGGCTGTCGGGGTGCAAGAGACCCAGTACTTC.

V usage is TRBV11-2 and J usage is TRBJ1-2; TRBD1 might be the D (6 bases). The CDR3 is 18 residues long. Looked up from germline, CDR1 is SGHAT and CDR2 is FQNNGV. Trimming removed 6 bases at V and 4 bases at J, with 27 bases between. The CDR3 reads CASSNNFAGGRWGYGYTF. For the CDR3, the DNA is TGTGCCAGCAGTAATAATTTCGCGGGGGGCAGGTGGGGCTATGGCTACACCTTC.

The V gene is TRBV4-2, the J gene TRBJ2-2; D is perhaps TRBD2 (5 bases). The germline V and J ends were trimmed by 1 base and 0 bases, with 6 bases remaining between them. Germline CDR1 and CDR2: LGHNA and YNFKEQ. The CDR3 totals 15 residues. As DNA, the CDR3 is TGTGCCAGCAGCCAAGTCGGGGCGAACACCGGGGAGCTGTTTTTT. Amino acid sequence: CASSQVGANTGELFF.

The J gene is TRBJ2-2, the V gene TRBV7-9; 10 nucleotides agree with TRBD1. After removal of 7 bases from V and 4 bases from J, the junction contained 9 bases not matched to a gene. The length of the CDR3 is 16 residues. CDR1 and CDR2 from the germline V gene are SEHNR and FQNEAQ (reference sequence). CDR3 residues: CASTRGQGVGTGELFF. The DNA of the CDR3 is TGTGCCAGCACCCGAGGACAGGGGGTAGGCACCGGGGAGCTGTTTTTT.

The chain uses TRBV18 and TRBJ1-6; no clear D. Between the trimmed V and J ends, which lost 5 bases and 3 bases, there was a span of 8 bases. CDR1 KGHSH and CDR2 LQKENI come from the germline V gene. This CDR3 region has 14 residues. The CDR3 DNA is TGTGCCAGCTCAACGACAAACTATAATTCACCCCTCCACTTT. This encodes CASSTTNYNSPLHF.

This CDR3 is CASSLIFFSAKNIQYF. For the CDR3, the DNA is TGTGCCAGCAGCTTGATATTTTTCAGCGCCAAAAACATTCAGTACTTC. The genes are TRBV5-8 and TRBJ2-4; D is ambiguous. V shed 1 base and J shed 1 base, with 12 bases lying between them. Germline assignment: CDR1 SGHTS and CDR2 YDEGEE. The CDR3 has 16 residues.

This chain links TRBV24-1 with TRBJ1-1, with TRBD1 matching 10 bases. CDR1 is KGHDR and CDR2 is SFDVKD in the germline V gene. V shed 0 bases, J shed 3 bases, and the junction held 6 bases outside the gene matches. The CDR3 contains 17 residues. CDR3 sequence reads: CATSDLRDRGCDTEAFF. In DNA form, the CDR3 reads TGTGCCACCAGTGATTTGCGGGACAGGGGATGTGACACTGAAGCTTTCTTT.

V and J are TRBV24-1 and TRBJ1-5; D gene ambiguous. The CDR3 totals 13 residues. Germline V gene data show CDR1 as KGHDR and CDR2 as SFDVKD. With 6 bases removed from V and 2 bases from J, the gap between germline ends came to 7 bases. CDR3 loop: CATSRAGNQPQHF. Here the CDR3 DNA reads TGTGCCACCAGTAGGGCCGGCAATCAGCCCCAGCATTTT.

V and J are TRBV7-8 and TRBJ2-7, with no clear D. Trimming cost V 5 bases and J 4 bases, with 12 bases left between them. From germline, CDR1 is SGHVS and CDR2 FQNEAQ. This CDR3 has 13 residues. The CDR3 region has the DNA TGTGCCAGCAGCCCACAAACGGGTTACGAGCAGTACTTC. This translates into CASSPQTGYEQYF.

This chain uses TRBV7-2 with TRBJ2-5; TRBD2 agrees at 14 bases. V lost 5 bases and J lost 4; bases outside the gene matches: 3. The germline gives CDR1 SGHTA, CDR2 FQGNSA. The CDR3 is 15 amino acids. The CDR3 sequence is CASSPGLAGGETQYF. CDR3 in DNA: TGTGCCAGCAGCCCCGGACTAGCGGGAGGAGAGACCCAGTACTTC.

The V call is TRBV2, the J call TRBJ2-5; D remains unclear. CDR1 and CDR2 (germline): SNHLY, FYNNEI. Trimming took off 1 base at V and 6 bases at J, with 0 bases between the two ends. The CDR3 is made up of 10 amino acids. DNA for the CDR3: TGTGCCAGCAGTGAAGAGACCCAGTACTTC. The encoded protein is CASSEETQYF.

This clone turned up a few times. The CDR3 DNA reads as TGTGCCACCAGCAGAGGAGGCAACAGGGGCCCCGGGGAGACCCAGTACTTC. It encodes CATSRGGNRGPGETQYF. The chain links TRBV15 to TRBJ2-5, with 7 positions matching TRBD1. Germline V gives CDR1 LNHNV, CDR2 YYDKDF (reference sequence). The ends lost 1 base at V and 5 bases at J; junction bases unmatched: 13. The CDR3 sequence is 17 residues long.

This clone was counted once. This chain links TRBV5-1 with TRBJ2-1, with 10 bases identical to TRBD2. V lost 0 bases and J lost 8; bases outside the gene matches: 8. The length of the CDR3 is 16 residues. The germline CDR1 and CDR2 sequences are SGHRS and YFSETQ. This chain's CDR3 is CASSLAELAGIYEQFF. CDR3 coding DNA: TGCGCCAGCAGCTTGGCCGAACTAGCGGGGATCTATGAGCAGTTCTTC.

The chain employs TRBV28 and TRBJ1-2, with 7 bases identical to TRBD1. The CDR3 sequence is 14 residues long. The junction had 7 bases not matched to a gene; V was cut back by 3 bases and J by 6 bases. CDR1 MDHEN and CDR2 SYDVKM come from the germline V gene. The CDR3 nucleotides read TGTGCCAGCAGTTTGCATACAGGGGTGGATGGCTACACCTTC. Its translation is CASSLHTGVDGYTF.

The chain couples TRBV12-3 or TRBV12-4 to TRBJ2-7; D remains unclear. The CDR3 sequence is 12 residues long. Deletions cut 7 bases from V and 0 bases from J, with 7 bases between. CDR3 protein: CASTGSSYEQYF. The CDR3 DNA follows: TGTGCCAGCACGGGCAGCTCCTACGAGCAGTACTTC.

V usage is TRBV6-6 and J usage is TRBJ1-1; 8 positions agree with TRBD1. Unmatched junction bases numbered 6, after V lost 6 bases and J lost 0 bases. Germline CDR1 MNHNY, CDR2 SVGAGI (reference sequence). The length of the CDR3 is 15 residues. CDR3 sequence (DNA): TGTGCCAGCAGCCCGCCAGGGGGCATGAACACTGAAGCTTTCTTT. This translates into CASSPPGGMNTEAFF.

V and J are TRBV4-1 and TRBJ2-7; the D is unclear. The V gene lost 2 bases and the J gene lost 0 bases, with 8 bases spanning the gap. The CDR3 is 14 amino acids. Germline CDR1 and CDR2: MGHRA and YSYEKL. The CDR3 loop reads CASSQQYNSYEQYF. CDR3 sequence (DNA): TGCGCCAGCAGCCAACAATACAACTCCTACGAGCAGTACTTC.

This chain links TRBV9 with TRBJ1-6; no clear D. Deletions cut 2 bases from V and 8 bases from J, with 14 bases between. CDR3 length equals 15 residues. Germline V CDR1 and CDR2: SGDLS, YYNGEE. Here the CDR3 reads CASSVGPSRDSPLHF. The CDR3 nucleotides read TGTGCCAGCAGCGTCGGACCAAGCCGGGATTCACCCCTCCACTTT.

The chain has TRBV5-1 and TRBJ2-7, with D unresolved. The germline CDR1 and CDR2 sequences are SGHRS and YFSETQ. The CDR3 sequence is 13 residues long. V was clipped by 5 bases and J by 0 bases, with 9 bases between them. Written as DNA, the CDR3 is TGCGCCAGCAGGGCAGGCACCTCCTACGAGCAGTACTTC. Protein sequence: CASRAGTSYEQYF.